This TCR beta chain is drawn from a study of beta chain features in type 1 diabetes. About the research overall: Sorted cells numbering 95 million to 110 million were examined across all samples.

Expressed TCRB transcripts got sequenced, as all isolated RNA was reverse transcribed. TCRdb keeps only in-frame clones here, not all; method: immunoSEQ multiplex PCR. The sample contains some 250,000 clones, roughly 10% of which appear only once. General study results and limits: A potential PCR bias toward shorter templates would be equal in patient and control samples. A moderate, significant TCRB CDR3 shortening appeared in type 1 diabetes across four CD4+ subsets. Insertions at VDJ junctions were less frequent in type 1 diabetes patients. These patients also deleted more nucleotides at the same junctions.

In the case of this clone: Its matching antigen is unknown.

Trimming cost V 1 base and J 3 bases, with 10 bases left between them. CDR3 length: 15 amino acids. Germline loops: CDR1 SGHVS, CDR2 FQNEAQ. CD4+ cells of the naive, central memory, regulatory and stem cell-like memory types were sorted via CD45RO/CCR7/CD25/CD127/CD95/CD27. This chain joins TRBV7-8 and TRBJ2-1; weak D call: TRBD2 (6 bases). The TCR sequence derives from a man aged 25 to 40 with type 1 diabetes. Sequenced sample: naive CD4+ T cells from blood. CDR3 protein: CASSLVAGLYNEQFF. CDR3 DNA sequence: TGTGCCAGCAGCTTAGTTGCGGGGCTCTACAATGAGCAGTTCTTC.